The 15 T cell receptor beta chains below all came from one sample that was sequenced in a study of blood T cell repertoires in COVID-19. The protocol was immunoSEQ multiplex PCR, while the TCRdb copy is restricted to in-frame clones and leaves out a portion. This table holds some 33,000 clones, approximately 85% found once. The sample consisted of peripheral blood. Source of these receptors: a man aged 60-69 years with active COVID-19.

The table lists this clone with a few counts. V usage is TRBV28 and J usage is TRBJ1-4; TRBD1 matches 8 bases. Germline assignment: CDR1 MDHEN and CDR2 SYDVKM. The CDR3 length is 17 residues. The V and J ends lost 1 base and 3 bases, in that order; junction bases with no gene match: 7. Written as DNA, the CDR3 is TGTGCCAGCAGTTTATCGGGCAGGGGGCTTGCTAATGAAAAACTGTTTTTT. It encodes CASSLSGRGLANEKLFF.

The rearrangement joins TRBV5-1 to TRBJ1-1; 7 nucleotides line up with TRBD1. Per the germline V gene, CDR1 is SGHRS and CDR2 is YFSETQ. The V gene end was trimmed by 4 bases and the J gene end by 0 bases; junction bases not matched to a gene: 12. This CDR3 is built from 17 residues. CDR3 DNA sequence: TGCGCCAGCAGCCAGCAACAGGGGCCACTTATGAACACTGAAGCTTTCTTT. Amino acids: CASSQQQGPLMNTEAFF.

The gene calls are TRBV24-1 and TRBJ2-1, with D perhaps TRBD2 (6 bases). In germline, CDR1 is KGHDR, CDR2 SFDVKD. This CDR3 has 15 amino acids. V was clipped by 7 bases and J by 0 bases, with 12 bases between them. The CDR3: CATSDPGGSYNEQFF. The CDR3 DNA is TGTGCCACCAGCGACCCCGGGGGCTCCTACAATGAGCAGTTCTTC.

The chain links TRBV24-1 to TRBJ2-1; 9 bases are shared with TRBD2. Germline V gene data show CDR1 as KGHDR and CDR2 as SFDVKD. With V trimmed by 5 bases and J by 4 bases, 5 bases remained unmatched. This CDR3 has 15 amino acids. The CDR3 coding sequence is TGTGCCACCAGTGGGGCGGGAGGGCCGTACAATGAGCAGTTCTTC. This codes for CATSGAGGPYNEQFF.

CDR3 region: CASSLGQGASDTEAFF. CDR3 sequence (DNA): TGTGCCAGCAGCCTTGGACAGGGGGCCTCCGATACTGAAGCTTTCTTT. The chain is built from TRBV7-9 and TRBJ1-1; TRBD1 aligns across 11 bases. Germline CDR1 SEHNR, CDR2 FQNEAQ (reference sequence). The CDR3 totals 16 residues. J was trimmed by 5 bases and V by 5 bases; bases with no gene match: 10.

The chain couples TRBV29-1 to TRBJ1-2; D remains ambiguous. This CDR3 contains 11 residues. Trimming pared 4 bases from V and 3 bases from J, leaving 6 bases between. Per the germline V gene, CDR1 is SQVTM and CDR2 is ANQGSEA. CDR3 in amino acids: CSVVSYYGYTF. CDR3 sequence (DNA): TGCAGCGTTGTTAGTTACTATGGCTACACCTTC. Using reference TRBV29-1 and TRBJ1-2 for the parts outside the CDR3, the full variable domain is SAVISQKPSRDICQRGTSLTIQCQVDSQVTMMFWYRQQPGQSLTLIATANQGSEATYESGFVIDKFPISRPNLTFSTLTVSNMSPEDSSIYLCSVVSYYGYTFGSGTRLTVV.

This clone has only a few counts. The chain carries TRBV19 and TRBJ1-3, with TRBD1 matching 7 bases. The CDR3 extends over 13 amino acids. V lost 8 bases, J lost 3 bases, and 4 bases stayed unmatched. Germline loops: CDR1 LNHDA, CDR2 SQIVND (reference sequence). Here the CDR3 reads CASERDSGNTIYF. For the CDR3, the DNA is TGTGCCAGTGAACGGGACAGTGGAAACACCATATATTTT.

This sequence joins TRBV19 and TRBJ2-7, with 9 bases fitting TRBD2. This CDR3 comprises 15 residues. V shed 4 bases, J shed 4 bases, and the junction held 8 bases outside the gene matches. CDR1 is LNHDA and CDR2 is SQIVND in the germline V gene (reference sequence). As DNA, the CDR3 is TGTGCCAGTAGTAATCTAGCGGGGTGGTCGTACGAGCAGTACGTC. Amino acids: CASSNLAGWSYEQYV.

This chain links TRBV3-1 (or the pseudogene TRBV3-2) with TRBJ2-1; perhaps TRBD2 as D (6 bases). The CDR3 consists of 15 residues. Per germline, CDR1 LGHDT and CDR2 YNNKEL (reference sequence). V shed 1 base and J shed 6 bases, with 13 bases lying between them. The CDR3 region is CASSQVQRVGNEQFF. CDR3 coding DNA: TGTGCCAGCAGCCAAGTCCAGCGGGTGGGCAATGAGCAGTTCTTC.

The chain employs TRBV3-1 (or the pseudogene TRBV3-2) and TRBJ2-3, with a weak D call TRBD2 (5 bases). This CDR3 has 15 residues. V shed 1 base and J shed 0 bases, with 8 bases lying between them. Germline-derived CDR1 and CDR2 are LGHDT and YNNKEL (reference sequence). The CDR3 reads CASSQGAASTDTQYF. The CDR3 coding sequence is TGTGCCAGCAGCCAAGGAGCGGCTAGCACAGATACGCAGTATTTT.

The rearrangement links TRBV11-3 to TRBJ2-1, with a possible D match to TRBD2 (6 bases). Trimming removed 1 base from V and 0 bases from J, with 16 bases in between. CDR3 length: 18 residues. Germline CDR1 SGHNT, CDR2 YENEEA. The CDR3 region is CASSLVTSGPSSYNEQFF. In DNA form, the CDR3 reads TGTGCCAGCAGCTTAGTTACCAGCGGGCCAAGCTCCTACAATGAGCAGTTCTTC.

The rearrangement uses TRBV9 and TRBJ1-1, with 7 bases fitting TRBD1. The V gene's germline CDR1 is SGDLS and CDR2 YYNGEE. V lost 4 bases and J lost 7; bases outside the gene matches: 10. This CDR3 comprises 14 residues. The CDR3 sequence: CASSPSDRSLEAFF. The CDR3 DNA follows: TGTGCCAGCAGCCCGTCGGACAGGAGCCTTGAAGCTTTCTTT. The full variable domain, rest sourced from reference TRBV9 and TRBJ1-1, is DSGVTQTPKHLITATGQRVTLRCSPRSGDLSVYWYQQSLDQGLQFLIQYYNGEERAKGNILERFSAQQFPDLHSELNLSSLELGDSALYFCASSPSDRSLEAFFGQGTRLTVV.

This rearrangement joins TRBV6-1 to TRBJ1-1, with D uncertain. Germline CDR1 MNHNS, CDR2 SASEGT. Between the trimmed V and J ends, which lost 2 bases and 5 bases, there was a span of 15 bases. The CDR3 spans 15 residues. The CDR3 is CASSEIDGSGTEAFF. For the CDR3, the DNA is TGTGCCAGCAGTGAAATCGACGGGAGCGGGACTGAAGCTTTCTTT.

The rearrangement links TRBV27 to TRBJ2-3; 9 bases align to TRBD2. In germline, CDR1 is MNHEY, CDR2 SMNVEV (reference sequence). The CDR3 spans 14 residues. The trim removed 3 bases at V and 7 bases at J, leaving 5 bases unmatched. The CDR3 sequence: CASSFMASGNTQYF. CDR3 sequence (DNA): TGTGCCAGCAGTTTTATGGCTAGCGGGAATACGCAGTATTTT.

J is TRBJ2-2 and V is TRBV5-1, with 8 bases matching TRBD2. Unmatched junction bases numbered 4, after V lost 3 bases and J lost 6 bases. The CDR3 spans 14 residues. Germline lookup yields CDR1 SGHRS and CDR2 YFSETQ. In DNA form, the CDR3 reads TGCGCCAGCAGCTCGGGACTAGTGTCCGGGGAGCTGTTTTTT. Encoded protein: CASSSGLVSGELFF. Based on the CDR3 plus reference TRBV5-1 and TRBJ2-2, the full variable domain is KAGVTQTPRYLIKTRGQQVTLSCSPISGHRSVSWYQQTPGQGLQFLFEYFSETQRNKGNFPGRFSGRQFSNSRSEMNVSTLELGDSALYLCASSSGLVSGELFFGEGSRLTVL.